One sample yielded the 18 T cell receptor beta chains listed below, sequenced in a study of T cells in tuberculosis. Time point noted: new active TB diagnosis, blood taken before or within 7 days of starting treatment. Repertoires were generated with immunoSEQ multiplex PCR, while TCRdb's copy carries only in-frame clones and drops some. The profile shows 30,000 to 35,000 clones, approximately 90% of them singletons. The material was PBMCs, obtained at tuberculosis diagnosis. The receptors were sampled from an adult with tuberculosis.

This clone showed up just once. This chain uses TRBV6-6 with TRBJ1-1; weak D call: TRBD1 (5 bases). Trimming pared 2 bases from V and 7 bases from J, leaving 14 bases between. The CDR3 consists of 14 residues. Germline loops: CDR1 MNHNY, CDR2 SVGAGI (reference sequence). The CDR3 reads CASSYRGGESEAFF. For the CDR3, the DNA is TGTGCCAGCAGTTACCGGGGGGGGGAGAGTGAAGCTTTCTTT.

This chain connects TRBV4-2 to TRBJ1-3; 9 bases line up with TRBD1. The V segment lost 3 bases and the J segment 4 bases; nucleotides outside the gene matches: 10. Germline assignment: CDR1 LGHNA and CDR2 YNFKEQ. The CDR3 is 17 amino acids. The CDR3 loop is CASSQAPRQGGGNTIYF. In nucleotides, the CDR3 is TGTGCCAGCAGCCAGGCCCCCCGACAGGGGGGAGGAAACACCATATATTTT.

V gene TRBV25-1 combines with J gene TRBJ1-3; 7 bases fit TRBD1. Germline trimming cut 3 bases from V and 4 bases from J; bases unmatched to any gene: 9. Germline CDR1 is MGHDK and CDR2 is SYGVNS. The CDR3 consists of 16 residues. The CDR3 reads CASSEGYRDRGNTIYF. The CDR3 bases are TGTGCCAGCAGTGAGGGGTACCGGGACAGAGGAAACACCATATATTTT. Together with reference TRBV25-1 and TRBJ1-3, the CDR3 gives the full variable domain: EADIYQTPRYLVIGTGKKITLECSQTMGHDKMYWYQQDPGMELHLIHYSYGVNSTEKGDLSSESTVSRIRTEHFPLTLESARPSHTSQYLCASSEGYRDRGNTIYFGEGSWLTVV.

The chain carries TRBV6-1 and TRBJ1-3, with TRBD1 matching 12 bases. Germline-derived CDR1 and CDR2 are MNHNS and SASEGT. The V segment lost 2 bases and the J segment 5 bases; nucleotides outside the gene matches: 4. The CDR3 totals 16 residues. CDR3 in amino acids: CASSEWGTGGRNTIYF. The CDR3 nucleotides are TGTGCCAGCAGTGAATGGGGGACAGGGGGCCGAAACACCATATATTTT.

V usage is TRBV28 and J usage is TRBJ2-1; 7 nucleotides match TRBD1. J lost 3 bases, V lost 4 bases, and 6 bases had no gene match. CDR1 and CDR2 from the germline V gene are MDHEN and SYDVKM. This CDR3 has 15 residues. In DNA form, the CDR3 reads TGTGCCAGCAGTTCTCTGGACAGGTACTACAATGAGCAGTTCTTC. It is translated as CASSSLDRYYNEQFF.

This clone has a single count. The CDR3 loop reads CASRADGGSTEAFF. The CDR3 nucleotides read TGTGCCAGCAGGGCAGACGGGGGGAGCACTGAAGCTTTCTTT. This chain links TRBV2 with TRBJ1-1; D is possibly TRBD1 (5 bases). The V end lost 6 bases, the J end lost 4 bases, and 15 bases lay between the germline ends. Germline CDR1 is SNHLY and CDR2 is FYNNEI. The CDR3 loop spans 14 amino acids. Full variable domain (rest looked up from reference TRBV2 and TRBJ1-1): EPEVTQTPSHQVTQMGQEVILRCVPISNHLYFYWYRQILGQKVEFLVSFYNNEISEKSEIFDDQFSVERPDGSNFTLKIRSTKLEDSAMYFCASRADGGSTEAFFGQGTRLTVV.

The V gene is TRBV4-3, the J gene TRBJ1-5; D is possibly TRBD1 (5 bases). Germline V gene sequence: CDR1 LGHNA, CDR2 YSLEER. The V end was cut by 9 bases, the J end by 4 bases, with 10 bases between. The CDR3 contains 12 residues. The CDR3 bases are TGCGCCAGGGTAGGGGCGAATCAGCCCCAGCATTTT. Translated, it gives CARVGANQPQHF.

J is TRBJ1-2 and V is TRBV6-5; the D gene is possibly TRBD1 (6 bases). In germline, CDR1 is MNHEY, CDR2 SVGAGI. This CDR3 has 13 amino acids. V gave up 4 bases and J gave up 2 bases, with 8 bases separating them. The CDR3 DNA reads as TGTGCCAGCAGTTTGGGACACAACTATGGCTACACCTTC. Protein sequence: CASSLGHNYGYTF.

This clone was recorded only once. The V call is TRBV30, the J call TRBJ2-7; 8 bases are a match to TRBD1. V gave up 2 bases and J gave up 0 bases; unmatched junction bases: 3. The CDR3 is 14 amino acids. CDR1 is GTSNPN, CDR2 SVGIG, per germline (reference sequence). The CDR3 here is CAWSTGGSSYEQYF. CDR3 DNA: TGTGCCTGGAGTACAGGGGGGTCCTCCTACGAGCAGTACTTC.

The rearrangement joins TRBV2 to TRBJ2-5; possibly TRBD1 for D (5 bases). Trimming took 4 bases from V and 2 from J, leaving 8 bases between them. This CDR3 is built from 13 residues. CDR1 is SNHLY, CDR2 FYNNEI, per germline. CDR3 sequence reads: CASSGQGQETQYF. In DNA form, the CDR3 reads TGTGCCAGCAGTGGGCAGGGTCAAGAGACCCAGTACTTC. Looking up the rest from reference TRBV2 and TRBJ2-5 gives the full variable domain: EPEVTQTPSHQVTQMGQEVILRCVPISNHLYFYWYRQILGQKVEFLVSFYNNEISEKSEIFDDQFSVERPDGSNFTLKIRSTKLEDSAMYFCASSGQGQETQYFGPGTRLLVL.

The gene calls are TRBV7-8 and TRBJ2-1, with 8 bases lining up with TRBD1. The CDR3 length is 17 residues. V lost 0 bases to trimming and J lost 6 bases; unmatched junction nucleotides: 10. Germline CDR1 SGHVS, CDR2 FQNEAQ. The DNA for the CDR3 is TGTGCCAGCAGCTTAGCCAGGGGGCGGTTGAAAAGCAATGAGCAGTTCTTC. As protein: CASSLARGRLKSNEQFF.

This CDR3 is CSVATSGVITDTQYF. For the CDR3, the DNA is TGCAGCGTCGCCACTAGCGGGGTTATCACAGATACGCAGTATTTT. The V gene is TRBV29-1, the J gene TRBJ2-3; TRBD2 matches 10 bases. V was clipped by 6 bases and J by 2 bases; unmatched bases: 8. Germline CDR1 and CDR2: SQVTM and ANQGSEA. The CDR3 has 15 residues.

The chain is built from TRBV9 and TRBJ2-1; 13 positions agree with TRBD2. Germline loops: CDR1 SGDLS, CDR2 YYNGEE. V gave up 4 bases and J gave up 0 bases; unmatched junction bases: 7. There are 18 residues in the CDR3. The DNA for the CDR3 is TGTGCCAGCAGCTCCCGGACTAGCGGGGGACCCTCCTACAATGAGCAGTTCTTC. Residues: CASSSRTSGGPSYNEQFF.

The chain is built from TRBV9 and TRBJ2-3; TRBD2 matches 8 bases. CDR3 length equals 15 residues. V lost 4 bases, J lost 0 bases, and 4 bases stayed unmatched. Germline-derived CDR1 and CDR2 are SGDLS and YYNGEE. The CDR3 loop reads CASSTSGGSTDTQYF. In DNA form, the CDR3 reads TGTGCCAGCAGCACTTCGGGGGGGAGCACAGATACGCAGTATTTT. Full variable domain (remainder filled in from reference TRBV9 and TRBJ2-3): DSGVTQTPKHLITATGQRVTLRCSPRSGDLSVYWYQQSLDQGLQFLIQYYNGEERAKGNILERFSAQQFPDLHSELNLSSLELGDSALYFCASSTSGGSTDTQYFGPGTRLTVL.

The J gene is TRBJ2-7, the V gene TRBV5-1; weak D call: TRBD2 (5 bases). V was shortened by 3 bases and J by 3 bases, with 7 bases between the two germline ends. This CDR3 is 12 amino acids long. The germline V gene encodes CDR1 SGHRS and CDR2 YFSETQ. The CDR3 nucleotides read TGCGCCAGCAGCTCTCGGGGCTACGAGCAGTACTTC. Amino acid sequence: CASSSRGYEQYF.

The CDR3 bases are TGTGCCACCAGCAGAGCCCCGGGGGAAGAAAAACTGTTTTTT. It translates to CATSRAPGEEKLFF. This chain connects TRBV15 to TRBJ1-4, with D possibly matching TRBD1 (5 bases). The CDR3 sequence is 14 residues long. The V end lost 1 base, the J end lost 8 bases, and 11 bases lay between the germline ends. Germline-derived CDR1 and CDR2 are LNHNV and YYDKDF (reference sequence).

J is TRBJ2-1 and V is TRBV4-1, with 8 nucleotides matching TRBD2. The CDR3 length is 14 residues. CDR1 and CDR2 (germline): MGHRA, YSYEKL. J was trimmed by 8 bases and V by 1 base; bases with no gene match: 4. For the CDR3, the DNA is TGCGCCAGCAGCCAAGCGGGGGGGTATGATGAGCAGTTCTTC. It codes for CASSQAGGYDEQFF.

The chain uses TRBV5-1 and TRBJ1-1; the D is unclear. Trimming took 6 bases from V and 1 from J, leaving 16 bases between them. Germline V gene lookup returns CDR1 SGHRS and CDR2 YFSETQ. This CDR3 has 15 amino acids. The CDR3 here is CASTLVGRWNTEAFF. CDR3 nucleotide sequence: TGCGCCAGCACCCTCGTGGGCAGATGGAACACTGAAGCTTTCTTT.